The next 25 T cell receptor beta chains were all read from a single sample in a study of T cells in Graves' hyperthyroidism and ophthalmopathy. Amplification targeted TCR beta CDR3 regions from RNA transcripts. TCR CDR3 underwent first-round RT-PCR with the HTBI primer set. TCRdb analysed the multiplex PCR reads with MiXCR anew, one entry per CDR3 protein. Among some 510,000 distinct CDR3 sequences listed, around 20% were seen once. The sample taken for sequencing was blood. The receptor set was obtained from a man younger than 35 with Graves' hyperthyroidism.

This clonotype was seen just once. The V and J genes are TRBV28 and TRBJ1-1; D possibly corresponds to TRBD1 (5 bases). Germline CDR1 MDHEN, CDR2 SYDVKM. The CDR3 extends over 15 amino acids. V was pared by 5 bases and J by 0 bases, with 13 bases between. The CDR3 nucleotides read TGTGCCAGCAGTCCCATGGGGGGTTTGAACACTGAAGCTTTCTTT. Translating gives CASSPMGGLNTEAFF.

This clonotype was found many times. This chain connects TRBV7-6 to TRBJ2-2, with D unresolved. V gave up 5 bases and J gave up 6 bases, with 13 bases separating them. CDR1 is SGHVS, CDR2 FNYEAQ, per germline. This CDR3 region has 14 residues. The CDR3 bases are TGTGCCAGCAGCCCCCAGGTGGCATCCGGGGAGCTGTTTTTT. It codes for CASSPQVASGELFF.

A remark on this clonotype: A clone one base away is much larger, so this may be a read error. The rearrangement uses TRBV28 and TRBJ1-2; 7 nucleotides align to TRBD1. The germline CDR1 and CDR2 sequences are MDHEN and SYDVKM. This CDR3 contains 16 residues. In nucleotides, the CDR3 is TGTGCCAGCAGAGCAATCGTGGGGACAGCTAACTATGGCTACAGCTTC. Translated: CASRAIVGTANYGYSF.

This clonotype showed up many times. One junction end does not reproduce the germline sequence, and a read error may be involved. V gene TRBV6-5 combines with J gene TRBJ1-1; no definite D call. There are 12 residues in the CDR3. Per germline, CDR1 MNHEY and CDR2 SVGAGI. CDR3 sequence (DNA): TGCGCCAGCAGTTACCTAAGAACTGAAGCTTTCTTT. Encoded protein: CASSYLRTEAFF.

The V and J genes are TRBV9 and TRBJ2-6; D not certain. In germline, CDR1 is SGDLS, CDR2 YYNGEE. The ends were cut back, 0 bases at V and 6 bases at J, with 7 bases in the middle. The CDR3 length is 14 residues. The CDR3 nucleotides read TGTGCCAGCAGCGTAGGAGTAGTGGCCAACGTCCTGACTTTC. Protein sequence: CASSVGVVANVLTF.

The V gene is TRBV18, the J gene TRBJ2-7; TRBD1 matches at 8 bases. CDR1 and CDR2 from the germline V gene are KGHSH and LQKENI. J lost 3 bases, V lost 3 bases, and 7 bases had no gene match. This CDR3 has 15 residues. The CDR3 loop reads CASSPRSGTGYEQYF. CDR3 coding DNA: TGTGCCAGCTCACCCCGTTCCGGGACAGGCTACGAGCAGTACTTC.

This clonotype was counted ten times or more. The genes are TRBV9 and TRBJ1-2; TRBD1 matches at 10 bases. The CDR3 contains 15 residues. Losses at the gene ends were 3 bases for V and 5 bases for J; bases not matched to a gene: 7. The V gene's germline CDR1 is SGDLS and CDR2 YYNGEE. The CDR3 bases are TGTGCCAGCAGCGACCCGACAGGGGGCACGTATGGCTACACCTTC. Translating gives CASSDPTGGTYGYTF.

This clonotype came up a few times. The chain has TRBV4-2 and TRBJ2-2; TRBD1 might be the D (6 bases). This CDR3 is 17 amino acids long. Trimming cost V 5 bases and J 5 bases, with 21 bases left between them. Germline CDR1 LGHNA, CDR2 YNFKEQ. The CDR3: CASSTRSLQGLTGELFF. In nucleotides, the CDR3 is TGTGCCAGCAGCACAAGATCCCTGCAGGGGCTGACCGGGGAGCTGTTTTTT.

The chain recombines TRBV5-1 with TRBJ2-5, with D possibly being TRBD1 or TRBD2 (7 bases each). This CDR3 has 15 residues. Germline V gene data show CDR1 as SGHRS and CDR2 as YFSETQ. V was pared by 5 bases and J by 5 bases, with 19 bases between. CDR3 in amino acids: CASSLQGGAEETQYF. CDR3 DNA sequence: TGCGCCAGCAGTTTGCAGGGGGGGGCAGAGGAGACCCAGTACTTC. Variable domain in full (rest from reference TRBV5-1 and TRBJ2-5): KAGVTQTPRYLIKTRGQQVTLSCSPISGHRSVSWYQQTPGQGLQFLFEYFSETQRNKGNFPGRFSGRQFSNSRSEMNVSTLELGDSALYLCASSLQGGAEETQYFGPGTRLLVL.

The sample holds many counts of this clonotype. The gene calls are TRBV12-3 or TRBV12-4 and TRBJ1-1, with a tentative D call TRBD1 (5 bases). The V end lost 2 bases, the J end lost 3 bases, and 13 bases lay between the germline ends. CDR3 length equals 15 residues. The CDR3 here is CASSLSSLGDTEAFF. For the CDR3, the DNA is TGTGCCAGCAGTTTATCCTCACTGGGGGACACTGAAGCTTTCTTT.

This clonotype was recorded at least ten times. The chain joins TRBV19 to TRBJ2-7; no reliable D call. V lost 1 base and J 3 bases, leaving 7 bases between the germline ends. This CDR3 contains 13 residues. From germline, CDR1 is LNHDA and CDR2 SQIVND (reference sequence). The CDR3 DNA reads TGTGCCAGTAGTATAGTGGGCGGCTACGAGCAGTACTTC. Amino acid sequence: CASSIVGGYEQYF.

In its sample, this clonotype was seen many times. The J gene is TRBJ2-7, the V gene TRBV6-2 or TRBV6-3; 7 bases fit TRBD2. This CDR3 has 15 residues. V lost 0 bases and J lost 2; bases outside the gene matches: 4. Germline V CDR1 and CDR2: MNHEY, SVGEGT. The DNA for the CDR3 is TGTGCCAGCAGTTACTCCCTGGGAGGGACCTACGAGCAGTACTTC. Translation gives CASSYSLGGTYEQYF.

This clonotype showed up just once. The chain links TRBV11-2 to TRBJ2-2, with unresolved D. V was clipped by 3 bases and J by 4 bases, with 6 bases between them. The germline V gene encodes CDR1 SGHAT and CDR2 FQNNGV. The CDR3 contains 13 residues. CDR3 sequence reads: CASSFKLTGELFF. CDR3 in DNA: TGTGCCAGCAGCTTCAAACTCACCGGGGAGCTGTTTTTT.

This clonotype was observed at least ten times. This chain connects TRBV27 to TRBJ2-7; TRBD1 is a possible D gene (5 bases). CDR3 length: 14 amino acids. V was cut by 6 bases and J by 0 bases, with 12 bases left in between. The germline V gene has CDR1 MNHEY and CDR2 SMNVEV (reference sequence). The CDR3 loop is CASSLYRNSYEQYF. The CDR3 nucleotides are TGTGCCAGCAGCCTCTACAGGAACTCCTACGAGCAGTACTTC.

There are a few counts of this clonotype. The chain uses TRBV6-1 and TRBJ2-5, with 12 bases aligning to TRBD2. Germline assignment: CDR1 MNHNS and CDR2 SASEGT. Losses at the gene ends were 6 bases for V and 2 bases for J; bases not matched to a gene: 4. This CDR3 is 15 amino acids long. The CDR3 DNA reads TGTGCCAGCAGGTCTAGCGGGGGGGAACAAGAGACCCAGTACTTC. Residues: CASRSSGGEQETQYF.

This clonotype was picked up many times. V gene TRBV6-4 combines with J gene TRBJ1-5; maybe TRBD1 (5 bases). Trimming took 7 bases from V and 0 from J, leaving 19 bases between them. CDR3 size: 17 residues. From germline, CDR1 is MRHNA and CDR2 SNTAGT. For the CDR3, the DNA is TGTGCCAGCACCACGGGACGGAAACTTTATAGCAATCAGCCCCAGCATTTT. Protein sequence: CASTTGRKLYSNQPQHF.

The V call is TRBV24-1, the J call TRBJ1-1; D is perhaps TRBD1 (5 bases). CDR1 and CDR2 from the germline V gene are KGHDR and SFDVKD. The germline V and J ends were trimmed by 5 bases and 4 bases, with 13 bases remaining between them. The CDR3 has 14 residues. CDR3 amino acids: CATSGGGVGTEAFF. CDR3 sequence (DNA): TGTGCCACCAGTGGGGGGGGAGTGGGCACTGAAGCTTTCTTT.

The V gene is TRBV6-5, the J gene TRBJ1-1, with no clear D. The CDR3 is made up of 15 amino acids. V was trimmed by 4 bases and J by 0 bases, leaving 12 bases between them. Germline-derived CDR1 and CDR2 are MNHEY and SVGAGI. The CDR3 nucleotides read TGTGCCAGCAGTTCATCCGGGAGAATGAACACTGAAGCTTTCTTT. This translates into CASSSSGRMNTEAFF.

This clonotype was seen many times. This chain links TRBV2 with TRBJ2-4, with D tentatively TRBD2 (6 bases). V was pared by 6 bases and J by 6 bases, with 18 bases between. The CDR3 loop spans 15 amino acids. Germline V gives CDR1 SNHLY, CDR2 FYNNEI. The CDR3 nucleotides read TGTGCCAGCAGGGGAGATGGCGGGGTAACAAACATTCAGTACTTC. It translates to CASRGDGGVTNIQYF.

This clonotype was counted ten times or more. The J gene is TRBJ2-5, the V gene TRBV28; D is tentatively TRBD1 or TRBD2 (5 bases each). CDR1 is MDHEN and CDR2 is SYDVKM in the germline V gene. This CDR3 region has 13 residues. Trimming removed 4 bases at V and 6 bases at J, with 12 bases between. The CDR3: CASSSGQGQTQYF. The DNA for the CDR3 is TGTGCCAGCAGTTCTGGCCAGGGACAGACCCAGTACTTC.

At least ten counts were recorded for this clonotype. J is TRBJ2-5 and V is TRBV20-1, with D tentatively TRBD1 (6 bases). V was pared by 3 bases and J by 2 bases, with 13 bases between. The CDR3 runs 14 residues. Per germline, CDR1 DFQATT and CDR2 SNEGSKA (reference sequence). The CDR3 here is CSASYRAAQETQYF. In DNA form, the CDR3 reads TGCAGTGCTAGTTACAGGGCTGCACAAGAGACCCAGTACTTC.

There are a few counts of this clonotype. The V and J genes are TRBV10-3 and TRBJ1-5; 8 bases are shared with TRBD1. Germline assignment: CDR1 ENHRY and CDR2 SYGVKD. The CDR3 contains 14 residues. The trim removed 2 bases at V and 4 bases at J, leaving 1 base unmatched. The DNA of the CDR3 is TGTGCCATCAGTGAGCGGGACAGGAATCAGCCCCAGCATTTT. This translates into CAISERDRNQPQHF.

A few counts support this clonotype. CDR3 sequence reads: CASSANGKITEAFF. The CDR3 DNA reads TGTGCCAGCAGCGCGAACGGGAAAATAACTGAAGCTTTCTTT. The rearrangement joins TRBV7-9 to TRBJ1-1; no reliable D call. Germline V gene sequence: CDR1 SEHNR, CDR2 FQNEAQ (reference sequence). This CDR3 is 14 amino acids long. With 5 bases removed from V and 5 bases from J, the gap between germline ends came to 15 bases.

This clonotype was seen a few times. This sequence joins TRBV5-1 and TRBJ1-1, with D tentatively TRBD1 (6 bases). CDR1 is SGHRS, CDR2 YFSETQ, per germline. V lost 4 bases, J lost 5 bases, and 21 bases lay in between. The CDR3 sequence is 16 residues long. The CDR3 loop reads CASSLQGFGSGTEAFF. In nucleotides, the CDR3 is TGCGCCAGCAGCCTCCAGGGGTTCGGGTCGGGGACTGAAGCTTTCTTT.

The chain uses TRBV5-6 and TRBJ1-2; D ambiguous. CDR1 and CDR2 from the germline V gene are SGHDT and YYEEEE. CDR3 size: 15 residues. Deletions cut 1 base from V and 5 bases from J, with 15 bases between. The CDR3 region is CASSLSEVSRYGYTF. As DNA, the CDR3 is TGTGCCAGCAGCTTGTCCGAGGTTTCTCGGTATGGCTACACCTTC. Complete variable domain (other parts from reference TRBV5-6 and TRBJ1-2): DAGVTQSPTHLIKTRGQQVTLRCSPKSGHDTVSWYQQALGQGPQFIFQYYEEEERQRGNFPDRFSGHQFPNYSSELNVNALLLGDSALYLCASSLSEVSRYGYTFGSGTRLTVV.